The present T cell receptor beta chain was sequenced within a study of T cells expressing NK-cell markers. The CDR3 extends over 13 amino acids. The V gene's germline CDR1 is DFQATT and CDR2 SNEGSKA (reference sequence). TCRdb reprocessed the 5' RACE reads and stores each CDR3 protein as one record, lacking DNA. The sample data list about 150,000 distinct CDR3 sequences. Sample: blood T cells: a sorted CD56 or NKG2C T cell subset, CD4+ or CD8+ T cells, or bulk PBMC T cells (not recorded which). The genes are TRBV20-1 and TRBJ2-3; the D call of TRBD1 rests on TCRdb alone, since no DNA is present to check it. The sequence was obtained from a woman between 45 and 65 years old in good health. The CDR3 loop is CSVRQGIADTQYF.